This T cell receptor beta chain came from a study of high-grade serous ovarian cancer treatment subgroups. The V and J ends lost 2 bases and 0 bases respectively, with 5 bases between them. The V gene's germline CDR1 is MNHEY and CDR2 SVGAGI. This CDR3 region has 15 residues. Points from the study as a whole: Same-patient tumor repertoires overlapped at roughly 0.1 to 0.79; different patients barely overlapped. CDR1 and CDR2 were left unanalyzed; analyses focused on CDR3.

The assay was immunoSEQ multiplex PCR, and TCRdb's table has in-frame clones only and misses some. Of thousands of clones in the sample, less than 70% were seen once. This clone has only a few counts. The antigen is unknown. Tumor samples were obtained before definitive surgery or chemotherapy. The sequence derives from a human donor with high-grade serous ovarian cancer. The sequencing sample was made of tumor tissue. The gene calls are TRBV6-5 and TRBJ2-6; D is ambiguous. The CDR3 DNA reads as TGTGCCAGCAGTTACGGCGCCTCTGGGGCCAACGTCCTGACTTTC. This sequence encodes CASSYGASGANVLTF.